This entry is about one TCR beta chain. Germline V gene data show CDR1 as MNHEY and CDR2 as SMNVEV (reference sequence). This CDR3 is built from 12 residues. The data are from a study of CXCR3-negative and CXCR3-positive naive CD8 T cells. UMI labels and 5' RACE were used to prepare the TRB cDNA libraries. With the 5' RACE reads reprocessed, TCRdb shows one record per CDR3 protein and no DNA. This table holds 40,000 to 45,000 distinct CDR3 sequences. The sequenced sample consisted of memory CD8+ T cells from blood. The V gene is TRBV27, the J gene TRBJ1-1; TCRdb selects TRBD1, and the lack of DNA leaves this call unchecked. The sequence was obtained from a human donor in good health. Some clones in this sample may be carry-over from other donors' samples. CDR3 loop: CASSQRGAEAFF.